This T cell receptor beta chain came from a study of memory CD4+ T cells and cytomegalovirus serostatus. Study information: Donors were healthy Belgian adults, several CMV seropositive and about two dozen seronegative. General study findings and limits: Median bootstrapped AUC for CMV status was about 0.94 originally, approximately 0.91 US-trained.

The sort gate was single viable CD3+CD4+CD8-CD45RO+ cells for memory CD4+ T cells. CMV serostatus came from serum IgG against pp150, pp28, p38, p52. Losses at the gene ends were 3 bases for V and 5 bases for J; bases not matched to a gene: 10. This CDR3 has 16 residues. Germline CDR1 and CDR2: WSHSY and SAAADI. Assay: immunoSEQ multiplex PCR; the TCRdb copy retains only in-frame clones and omits some. The table lists under 45,000 clones, approximately 80% of them singletons. About this clone: Its target is not known.

This chain uses TRBV10-2 with TRBJ2-7; 10 bases fit TRBD2. The sequenced material came from memory CD4+ T cells from blood. The clonotype originates from an adult in good health and CMV-seronegative. As DNA, the CDR3 is TGCGCCAGCAGTGAATCTAGCGGGAGCTTCAACGACGAGCAGTACTTC. Encoded protein: CASSESSGSFNDEQYF.